The entry below describes one T cell receptor beta chain. Trimming pared 4 bases from V and 11 bases from J, leaving 20 bases between. This CDR3 comprises 14 residues. Per the germline V gene, CDR1 is SNHLY and CDR2 is FYNNEI. The assay was immunoSEQ multiplex PCR, and TCRdb's table has in-frame clones only and misses some. This sample has around 200,000 clones, with 75% to 85% found just once. This record belongs to a study of blood T cell repertoires in COVID-19. Overall study: There were acute and convalescent COVID-19 samples, and they came from the United States, Italy and Spain. T cells, B-cell-depleted T cells, or PBMCs provided the cDNA or gDNA that served as material.

Clinical history reported by participants formed the basis on which cohorts were assigned. The chain joins TRBV2 to TRBJ1-1; D ambiguous. The receptor was isolated from a woman aged 40-49 years with acute COVID-19. The sample consisted of PBMCs or T cells enriched from blood (not recorded which). DNA for the CDR3: TGTGCCAGCAGTGGCCGATCGGCAGACCGGGTGGCTTTCTTT. Translating gives CASSGRSADRVAFF. The whole variable domain, filled in from reference TRBV2 and TRBJ1-1, reads EPEVTQTPSHQVTQMGQEVILRCVPISNHLYFYWYRQILGQKVEFLVSFYNNEISEKSEIFDDQFSVERPDGSNFTLKIRSTKLEDSAMYFCASSGRSADRVAFFGQGTRLTVV.